The 4 T cell receptor beta chains listed next were all sequenced from one sample in a study of blood T cell repertoires in COVID-19. Here immunoSEQ multiplex PCR was the method, and the copy in TCRdb shows in-frame clones only, minus some. Here the sample spans about 490,000 clones, 70% to 90% being singletons. Source material: peripheral blood. Every receptor here comes from a human donor in a cohort sampled during active COVID-19.

This clone appeared a few times. V and J are TRBV5-4 and TRBJ2-7; D unresolved. V was trimmed by 1 base and J by 4 bases, leaving 6 bases between them. This CDR3 has 12 amino acids. Looked up from germline, CDR1 is SGHNT and CDR2 is YYREEE (reference sequence). The CDR3 DNA reads as TGTGCCAGCAGCTTGATCGGGTACGAGCAGTACTTC. This gives the protein CASSLIGYEQYF.

This chain uses TRBV4-1 with TRBJ2-7, with 8 bases aligning to TRBD1. CDR3 length: 13 amino acids. After removal of 4 bases from V and 6 bases from J, the junction contained 5 bases not matched to a gene. Germline CDR1 MGHRA, CDR2 YSYEKL. CDR3 in amino acids: CASSPDRGREQYF. The CDR3, as DNA: TGCGCCAGCAGCCCCGACAGGGGACGCGAGCAGTACTTC.

The V call is TRBV7-3, the J call TRBJ2-1; D perhaps matches TRBD2 (5 bases). Germline V gene data show CDR1 as SGHTA and CDR2 as FQGTGA. The CDR3 is 16 amino acids. Trimming cost V 0 bases and J 1 base, with 10 bases left between them. For the CDR3, the DNA is TGTGCCAGCAGCTTAACGGGTAGCGCATCCTACAATGAGCAGTTCTTC. Encoded protein: CASSLTGSASYNEQFF.

About this clone itself: The same CDR3 can be traced to other DNA sequences in this sample. The CDR3 bases are TGTGCCAGCAGTCCGCCGGGCTCTGGAAACACCATATATTTT. Amino acid sequence: CASSPPGSGNTIYF. This chain joins TRBV28 and TRBJ1-3; D is unclear. Trimming removed 5 bases from V and 0 bases from J, with 8 bases in between. The CDR3 sequence is 14 residues long. From germline, CDR1 is MDHEN and CDR2 SYDVKM.